This T cell receptor beta chain was identified in a study of blood T cells in healthy people across ages. About the study: About one barcoded beta molecule per two T cells came from capture by template switching. Findings of the study overall: What prevented conclusive comparison of naive and antigen-experienced cells was that PBMCs were unsorted. Naive T cell percentage strongly correlated with TCR beta diversity. The donors' CMV status was not determined, possibly confounding changes in expanded clonotypes.

Alongside a J-beta primer mix, a sample-barcoded 5' primer served in a second PCR lasting about 6 to 11 cycles. TCRdb passed the 5' RACE reads through MiXCR, listing each CDR3 protein once. Here the sample spans about 1.5 million distinct CDR3 sequences, approximately 42% being singletons. Germline CDR1 and CDR2: SGDLS and YYNGEE. Trimming took 4 bases from V and 1 from J; bases not matched to a gene: 7. The CDR3 is made up of 15 amino acids. On this clonotype itself: Its matching antigen is unknown.

Sequences were obtained from blood. This chain joins TRBV9 and TRBJ2-7; 8 nucleotides line up with TRBD1. This clonotype originated in a woman between 18 and 29 years old in good health. CDR3 DNA: TGTGCCAGCAGCCTCCGGGACAGGTCTTCCTACGAGCAGTACTTC. Translated, it gives CASSLRDRSSYEQYF.